The entry that follows covers one T cell receptor (beta chain) sequence. This CDR3 is 16 amino acids long. V gave up 4 bases and J gave up 4 bases; unmatched junction bases: 6. Germline assignment: CDR1 SGHRS and CDR2 YFSETQ. Measured with immunoSEQ multiplex PCR; TCRdb has only the in-frame clones, and not every one. The sample has 300,000 to 400,000 clones, approximately 90% seen once; the top ten hold roughly 1.2%. Those enrolled, adults aged roughly 18 to 100 years, came from 20 to 25 US areas. Allocation to cohorts depended on clinical history reported by the participants. The study counted Cohort 3 donors as recovered given two negative PCRs, clearance, or symptom resolution. This specimen belongs to a study of blood T cell repertoires in COVID-19.

This receptor was obtained from a woman aged 18-29 years who had recovered from COVID-19. Sequencing was performed on PBMCs or T cells enriched from blood (not recorded which). The V call is TRBV5-1, the J call TRBJ2-3; TRBD2 matches 13 bases. The CDR3 sequence is CASSPRTSGGPDTQYF. The CDR3 region has the DNA TGCGCCAGCAGCCCAAGGACTAGCGGGGGCCCAGATACGCAGTATTTT. Based on the CDR3 plus reference TRBV5-1 and TRBJ2-3, the full variable domain is KAGVTQTPRYLIKTRGQQVTLSCSPISGHRSVSWYQQTPGQGLQFLFEYFSETQRNKGNFPGRFSGRQFSNSRSEMNVSTLELGDSALYLCASSPRTSGGPDTQYFGPGTRLTVL.